This paragraph covers one T cell receptor beta chain sequence. Its antigen is undetermined. This sample was taken from a study of persistence of HIV-infected CD4 T cells. Cells were stimulated with overlapping HIV-1 Gag 15-mer peptides. CD4+ T cells upregulating both CD40 ligand and CD69 were sorted as responding cells. Study outcomes and limitations: Degenerate expanded CDR3beta sequences were enriched among CMV- and Gag-responding cells.

Sequencing used immunoSEQ version 4 in survey mode. Libraries were prepared by immunoSEQ multiplex PCR; TCRdb keeps only in-frame clonotypes and omits some of them. This sample yields about 9,200 clones, of which under 90% are seen a single time; approximately 2% belongs to the top ten. With V trimmed by 5 bases and J by 2 bases, 13 bases remained unmatched. The germline V gene has CDR1 SGHRS and CDR2 YFSETQ. This CDR3 is built from 17 residues. The V gene is TRBV5-1, the J gene TRBJ1-1, with 9 bases fitting TRBD1. The TCR sequence derives from an adult woman with HIV who was CMV-seropositive. The sequencing here drew on CD4+ T cells sorted from PBMCs after 18-hour stimulation, taken from a patient who received antiretroviral therapy. Here the CDR3 DNA reads TGCGCCAGCAGGGAGGGACAGGGCTACGACACTAACACTGAAGCTTTCTTT. The encoded protein is CASREGQGYDTNTEAFF. Complete variable domain (other parts from reference TRBV5-1 and TRBJ1-1): KAGVTQTPRYLIKTRGQQVTLSCSPISGHRSVSWYQQTPGQGLQFLFEYFSETQRNKGNFPGRFSGRQFSNSRSEMNVSTLELGDSALYLCASREGQGYDTNTEAFFGQGTRLTVV.